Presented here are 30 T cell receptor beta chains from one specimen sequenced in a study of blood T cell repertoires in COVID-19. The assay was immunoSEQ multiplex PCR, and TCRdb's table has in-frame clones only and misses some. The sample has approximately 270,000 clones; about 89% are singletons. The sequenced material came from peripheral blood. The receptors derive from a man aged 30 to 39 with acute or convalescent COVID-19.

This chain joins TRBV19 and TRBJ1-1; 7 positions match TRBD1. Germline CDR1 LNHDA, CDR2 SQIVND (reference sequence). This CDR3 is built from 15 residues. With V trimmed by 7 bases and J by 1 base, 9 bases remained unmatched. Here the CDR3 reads CASISAGGQNTEAFF. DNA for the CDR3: TGTGCCAGTATATCGGCAGGGGGACAGAACACTGAAGCTTTCTTT.

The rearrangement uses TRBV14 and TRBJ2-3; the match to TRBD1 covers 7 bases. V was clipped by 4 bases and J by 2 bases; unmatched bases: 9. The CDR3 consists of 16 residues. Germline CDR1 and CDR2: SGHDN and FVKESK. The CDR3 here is CASSRGRQGYTDTQYF. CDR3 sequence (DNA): TGTGCCAGCAGCCGCGGAAGACAGGGTTACACAGATACGCAGTATTTT.

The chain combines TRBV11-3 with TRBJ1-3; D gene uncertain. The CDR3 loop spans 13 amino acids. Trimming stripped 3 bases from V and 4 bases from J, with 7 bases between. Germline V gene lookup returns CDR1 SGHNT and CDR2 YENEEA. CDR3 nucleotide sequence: TGTGCCAGCAGCTTGTCGAGGGGAAACACCATATATTTT. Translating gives CASSLSRGNTIYF. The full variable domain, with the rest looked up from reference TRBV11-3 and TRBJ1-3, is EAGVVQSPRYKIIEKKQPVAFWCNPISGHNTLYWYLQNLGQGPELLIRYENEEAVDDSQLPKDRFSAERLKGVDSTLKIQPAELGDSAVYLCASSLSRGNTIYFGEGSWLTVV.

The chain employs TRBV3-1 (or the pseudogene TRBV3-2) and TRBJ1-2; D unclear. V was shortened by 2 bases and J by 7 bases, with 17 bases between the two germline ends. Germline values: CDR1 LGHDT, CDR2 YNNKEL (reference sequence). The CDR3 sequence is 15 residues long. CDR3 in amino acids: CASSQRGATSGGYTF. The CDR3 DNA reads TGTGCCAGCAGCCAACGGGGAGCTACAAGTGGTGGCTACACCTTC.

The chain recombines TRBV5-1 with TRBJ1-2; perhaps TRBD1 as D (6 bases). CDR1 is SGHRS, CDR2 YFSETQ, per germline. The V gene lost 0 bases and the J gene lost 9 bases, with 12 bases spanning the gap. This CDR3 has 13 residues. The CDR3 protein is CASSLATGIRYTF. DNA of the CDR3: TGCGCCAGCAGCTTGGCCACAGGGATTCGCTACACCTTC.

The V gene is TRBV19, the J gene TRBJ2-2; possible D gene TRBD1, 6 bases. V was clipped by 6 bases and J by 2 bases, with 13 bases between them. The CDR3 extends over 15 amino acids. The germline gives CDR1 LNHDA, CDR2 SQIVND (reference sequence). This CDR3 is CASRSQGRNTGELFF. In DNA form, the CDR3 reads TGTGCCAGTAGATCCCAGGGGAGAAACACCGGGGAGCTGTTTTTT.

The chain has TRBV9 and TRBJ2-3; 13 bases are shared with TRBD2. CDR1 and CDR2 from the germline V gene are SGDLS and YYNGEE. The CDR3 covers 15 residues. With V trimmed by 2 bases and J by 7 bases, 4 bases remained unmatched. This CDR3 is CASSVTSGGRNTQYF. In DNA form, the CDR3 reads TGTGCCAGCAGCGTGACTAGCGGGGGGAGAAATACGCAGTATTTT.

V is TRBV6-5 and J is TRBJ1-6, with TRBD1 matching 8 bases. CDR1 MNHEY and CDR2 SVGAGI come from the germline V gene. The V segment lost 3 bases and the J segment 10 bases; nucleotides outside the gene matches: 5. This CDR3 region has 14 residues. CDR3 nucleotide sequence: TGTGCCAGCAGTTATACAGGGGGGCACTCACCCCTCCACTTT. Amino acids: CASSYTGGHSPLHF.

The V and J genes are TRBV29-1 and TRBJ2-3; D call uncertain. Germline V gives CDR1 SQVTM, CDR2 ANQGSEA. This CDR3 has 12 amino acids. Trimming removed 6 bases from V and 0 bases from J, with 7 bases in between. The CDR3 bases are TGCAGCGTGGCTAGTAGCACAGATACGCAGTATTTT. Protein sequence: CSVASSTDTQYF.

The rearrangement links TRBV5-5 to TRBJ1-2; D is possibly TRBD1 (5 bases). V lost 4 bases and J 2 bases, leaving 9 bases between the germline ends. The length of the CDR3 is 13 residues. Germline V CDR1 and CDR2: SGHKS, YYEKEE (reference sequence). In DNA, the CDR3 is TGTGCCAGCAGCCCAGACAGCAACTATGGCTACACCTTC. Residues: CASSPDSNYGYTF.

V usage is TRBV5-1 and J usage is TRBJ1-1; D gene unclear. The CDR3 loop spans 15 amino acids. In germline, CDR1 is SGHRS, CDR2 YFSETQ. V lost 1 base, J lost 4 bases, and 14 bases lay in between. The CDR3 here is CASSLIREPSTEAFF. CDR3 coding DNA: TGCGCCAGCAGCTTGATCCGGGAGCCTAGCACTGAAGCTTTCTTT.

CDR3 nucleotide sequence: TGTGCCAGCAGGCGCCGCGAGACTGCCACGGACGAGCAGTACTTC. This gives the protein CASRRRETATDEQYF. V and J are TRBV27 and TRBJ2-7; D is undetermined. Germline V lookup: CDR1 MNHEY, CDR2 SMNVEV (reference sequence). The V gene lost 6 bases and the J gene lost 5 bases, with 20 bases spanning the gap. This CDR3 region has 15 residues.

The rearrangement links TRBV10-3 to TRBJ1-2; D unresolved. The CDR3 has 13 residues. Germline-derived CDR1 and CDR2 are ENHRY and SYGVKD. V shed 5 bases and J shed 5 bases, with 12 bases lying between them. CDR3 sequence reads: CAISSGPDYGYTF. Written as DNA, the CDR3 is TGTGCCATCAGTTCAGGCCCGGATTATGGCTACACCTTC.

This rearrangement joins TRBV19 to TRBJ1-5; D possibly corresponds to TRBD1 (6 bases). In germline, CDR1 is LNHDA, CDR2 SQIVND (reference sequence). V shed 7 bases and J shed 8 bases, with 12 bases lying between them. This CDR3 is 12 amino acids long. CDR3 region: CASKQGHEPQHF. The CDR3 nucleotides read TGTGCCAGTAAACAGGGCCATGAGCCCCAGCATTTT.

Written as DNA, the CDR3 is TGTGCCAGCAGCCCACCACTTGGGGCAGGGATAGGGGAGCCCCAGCATTTT. This codes for CASSPPLGAGIGEPQHF. This sequence joins TRBV5-5 and TRBJ1-5; D might be TRBD1 (5 bases). This CDR3 is 17 amino acids long. V lost 4 bases, J lost 8 bases, and 25 bases lay in between. Germline V gene data show CDR1 as SGHKS and CDR2 as YYEKEE (reference sequence). The full variable domain, in which reference TRBV5-5 and TRBJ1-5 provide the parts outside the CDR3, is DAGVTQSPTHLIKTRGQQVTLRCSPISGHKSVSWYQQVLGQGPQFIFQYYEKEERGRGNFPDRFSARQFPNYSSELNVNALLLGDSALYLCASSPPLGAGIGEPQHFGDGTRLSIL.

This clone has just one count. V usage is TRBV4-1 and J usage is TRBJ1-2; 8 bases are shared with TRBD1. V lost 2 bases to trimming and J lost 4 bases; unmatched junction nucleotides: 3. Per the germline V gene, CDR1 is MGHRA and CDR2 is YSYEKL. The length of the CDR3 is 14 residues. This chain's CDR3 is CASSQTTGGYGYTF. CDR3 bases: TGCGCCAGCAGCCAAACAACAGGGGGCTATGGCTACACCTTC.

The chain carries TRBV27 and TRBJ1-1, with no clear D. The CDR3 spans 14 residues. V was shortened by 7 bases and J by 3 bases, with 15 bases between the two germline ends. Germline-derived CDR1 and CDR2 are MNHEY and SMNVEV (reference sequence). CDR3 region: CASTSTQWDTEAFF. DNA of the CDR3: TGTGCCAGCACGAGTACACAGTGGGACACTGAAGCTTTCTTT.

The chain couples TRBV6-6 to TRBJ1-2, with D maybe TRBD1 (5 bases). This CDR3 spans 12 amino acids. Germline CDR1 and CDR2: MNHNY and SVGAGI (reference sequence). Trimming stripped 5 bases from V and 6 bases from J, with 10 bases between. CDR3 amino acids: CASSPPTDGYTF. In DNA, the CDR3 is TGTGCCAGCAGTCCACCGACAGATGGCTACACCTTC.

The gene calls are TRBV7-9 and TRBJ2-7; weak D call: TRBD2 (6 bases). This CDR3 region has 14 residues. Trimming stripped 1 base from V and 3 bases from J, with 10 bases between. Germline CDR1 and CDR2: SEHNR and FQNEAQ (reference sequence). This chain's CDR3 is CASSLDWGDYEQYF. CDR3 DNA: TGTGCCAGCAGCTTAGATTGGGGGGACTACGAGCAGTACTTC. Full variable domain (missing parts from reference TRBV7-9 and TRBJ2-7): DTGVSQNPRHKITKRGQNVTFRCDPISEHNRLYWYRQTLGQGPEFLTYFQNEAQLEKSRLLSDRFSAERPKGSFSTLEIQRTEQGDSAMYLCASSLDWGDYEQYFGPGTRLTVT.

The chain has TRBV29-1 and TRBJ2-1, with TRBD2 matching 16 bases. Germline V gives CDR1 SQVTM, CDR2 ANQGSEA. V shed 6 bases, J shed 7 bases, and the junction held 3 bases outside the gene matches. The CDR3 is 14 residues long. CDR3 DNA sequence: TGCAGCGTCGGGACTAGCGGGGGGGAGAATGAGCAGTTCTTC. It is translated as CSVGTSGGENEQFF.

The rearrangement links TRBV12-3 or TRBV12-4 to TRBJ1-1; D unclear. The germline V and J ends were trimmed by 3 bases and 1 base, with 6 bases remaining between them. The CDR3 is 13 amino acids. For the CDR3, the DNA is TGTGCCAGCAGTTTCGAGAGGAACACTGAAGCTTTCTTT. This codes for CASSFERNTEAFF.

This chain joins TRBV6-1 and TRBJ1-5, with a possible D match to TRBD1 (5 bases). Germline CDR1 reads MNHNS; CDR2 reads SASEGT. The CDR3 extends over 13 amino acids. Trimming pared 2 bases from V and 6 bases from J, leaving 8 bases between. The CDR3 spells CASSEQGGQPQHF. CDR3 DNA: TGTGCCAGCAGTGAACAGGGTGGTCAGCCCCAGCATTTT.

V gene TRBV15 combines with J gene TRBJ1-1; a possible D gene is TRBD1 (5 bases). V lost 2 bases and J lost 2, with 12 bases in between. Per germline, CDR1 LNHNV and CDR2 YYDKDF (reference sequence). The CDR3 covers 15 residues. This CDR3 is CATSRIQGGNTEAFF. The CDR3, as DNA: TGTGCCACCAGCAGAATCCAGGGAGGTAACACTGAAGCTTTCTTT.

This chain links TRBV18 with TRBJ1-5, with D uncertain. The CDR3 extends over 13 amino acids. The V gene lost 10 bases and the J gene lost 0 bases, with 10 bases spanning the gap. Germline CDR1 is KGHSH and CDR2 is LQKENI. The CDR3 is CATRDDSNQPQHF. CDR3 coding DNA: TGTGCCACCCGGGATGATAGCAATCAGCCCCAGCATTTT.

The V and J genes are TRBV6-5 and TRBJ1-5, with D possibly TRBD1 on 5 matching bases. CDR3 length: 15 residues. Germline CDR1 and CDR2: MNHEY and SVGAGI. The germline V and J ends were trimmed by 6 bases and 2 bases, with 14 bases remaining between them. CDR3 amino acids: CASRSQGGGNQPQHF. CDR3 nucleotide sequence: TGTGCCAGCAGGAGCCAGGGTGGTGGCAATCAGCCCCAGCATTTT.

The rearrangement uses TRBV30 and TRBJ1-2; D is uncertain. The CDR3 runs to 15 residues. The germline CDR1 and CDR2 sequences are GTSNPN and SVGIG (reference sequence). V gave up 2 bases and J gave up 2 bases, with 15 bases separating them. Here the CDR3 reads CAWSTGRRTNYGYTF. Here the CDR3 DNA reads TGTGCCTGGAGTACCGGGAGGCGGACGAACTATGGCTACACCTTC. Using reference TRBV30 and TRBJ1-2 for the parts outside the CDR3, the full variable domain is SQTIHQWPATLVQPVGSPLSLECTVEGTSNPNLYWYRQAAGRGLQLLFYSVGIGQISSEVPQNLSASRPQDRQFILSSKKLLLSDSGFYLCAWSTGRRTNYGYTFGSGTRLTVV.

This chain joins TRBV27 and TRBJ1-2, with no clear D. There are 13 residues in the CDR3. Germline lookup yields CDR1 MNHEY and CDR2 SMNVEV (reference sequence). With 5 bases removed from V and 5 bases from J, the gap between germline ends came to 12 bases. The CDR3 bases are TGTGCCAGCAGTCCAGTAGGAGTGTATGGCTACACCTTC. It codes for CASSPVGVYGYTF.

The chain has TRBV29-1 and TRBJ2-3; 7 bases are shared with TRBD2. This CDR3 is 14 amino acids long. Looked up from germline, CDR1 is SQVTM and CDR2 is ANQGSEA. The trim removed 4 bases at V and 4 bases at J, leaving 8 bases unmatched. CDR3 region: CSVGQGGSADTQYF. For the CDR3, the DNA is TGCAGCGTTGGCCAGGGCGGGAGTGCAGATACGCAGTATTTT.

DNA of the CDR3: TGTGCCTGGAGTGTAGCGGCGGGTCGTACCTACAATGAGCAGTTCTTC. Amino acid sequence: CAWSVAAGRTYNEQFF. This chain connects TRBV30 to TRBJ2-1, with D maybe TRBD2 (5 bases). V lost 0 bases and J 2 bases, leaving 14 bases between the germline ends. CDR3 length: 16 residues. From germline, CDR1 is GTSNPN and CDR2 SVGIG (reference sequence). Combining the CDR3 with reference TRBV30 and TRBJ2-1 gives the whole variable domain SQTIHQWPATLVQPVGSPLSLECTVEGTSNPNLYWYRQAAGRGLQLLFYSVGIGQISSEVPQNLSASRPQDRQFILSSKKLLLSDSGFYLCAWSVAAGRTYNEQFFGPGTRLTVL.

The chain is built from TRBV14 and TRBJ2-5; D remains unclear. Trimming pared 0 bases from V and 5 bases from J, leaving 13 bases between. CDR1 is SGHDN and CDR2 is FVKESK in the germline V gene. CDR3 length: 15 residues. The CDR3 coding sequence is TGTGCCAGCAGCCAAGAAACAGACATTCAGGAGACCCAGTACTTC. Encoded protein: CASSQETDIQETQYF.